Following are 28 T cell receptor beta chains from one sample sequenced in a study of vaccination and CD4 T cells after COVID-19. The Oncomine TCR Beta short-read assay generated sequence data from the DNA of cultured CD4+ T cells. TCRdb analysed the PCR reads with MiXCR anew, one entry per CDR3 protein. Of roughly 12,000 distinct CDR3 sequences in the sample, approximately 45% are singletons; the top ten hold 15%. Treatment in this sample: roughly 11-day PBMC culture with coronavirus spike peptide pools or control peptides (ViraFEST assay). These TCRs' antigens remain unknown. The sample was CD4+ T cells from blood, cultured in vitro. The receptor source for this set is a human donor who had recovered from COVID-19.

This chain links TRBV7-3 with TRBJ2-1; 9 positions match TRBD2. This CDR3 contains 17 residues. V was clipped by 0 bases and J by 5 bases; unmatched bases: 8. Germline V gene data show CDR1 as SGHTA and CDR2 as FQGTGA. CDR3 residues: CASSLTAAGGSDNEQFF. For the CDR3, the DNA is TGTGCCAGCAGCTTAACGGCGGCGGGAGGGTCGGACAATGAGCAGTTCTTC.

DNA of the CDR3: TGTGCCAGCAGTTACAGCTCTGGGGCCAACGTCCTGACTTTC. Translation: CASSYSSGANVLTF. V gene TRBV6-2 or TRBV6-3 combines with J gene TRBJ2-6, with no clear D. The V end was cut by 2 bases, the J end by 0 bases, with 2 bases between. CDR1 is MNHEY and CDR2 is SVGEGT in the germline V gene. The CDR3 has 14 amino acids.

In this sample, this clonotype turned up a few times. The V gene is TRBV2, the J gene TRBJ2-7, with 8 bases fitting TRBD2. The ends lost 7 bases at V and 1 base at J; junction bases unmatched: 6. Germline V gene data show CDR1 as SNHLY and CDR2 as FYNNEI. This CDR3 contains 14 residues. The CDR3 region has the DNA TGTGCCAGCAATAAGCGGGAGCGGTCCTACGAGCAGTACTTC. It is translated as CASNKRERSYEQYF.

V and J are TRBV28 and TRBJ1-6; D uncertain. Germline V gene lookup returns CDR1 MDHEN and CDR2 SYDVKM. There are 16 residues in the CDR3. Trimming removed 4 bases from V and 2 bases from J, with 12 bases in between. CDR3 in DNA: TGTGCCAGCAGTTCAAGCCGGGTCGCCTATAATTCACCCCTCCACTTT. This gives the protein CASSSSRVAYNSPLHF.

The rearrangement links TRBV5-1 to TRBJ1-1, with a tentative D call TRBD1 (6 bases). Trimming shortened V by 1 base and J by 3 bases, and 13 bases separated the two germline ends. Germline assignment: CDR1 SGHRS and CDR2 YFSETQ. The CDR3 runs 15 residues. This CDR3 reads CASSLLQGGDTEAFF. The CDR3 DNA is TGCGCCAGCAGCTTGTTACAGGGAGGCGACACTGAAGCTTTCTTT. The full variable domain, in which reference TRBV5-1 and TRBJ1-1 provide the parts outside the CDR3, is KAGVTQTPRYLIKTRGQQVTLSCSPISGHRSVSWYQQTPGQGLQFLFEYFSETQRNKGNFPGRFSGRQFSNSRSEMNVSTLELGDSALYLCASSLLQGGDTEAFFGQGTRLTVV.

This clonotype has a single count. The chain has TRBV28 and TRBJ2-3, with D tentatively TRBD2 (6 bases). Deletions cut 2 bases from V and 3 bases from J, with 12 bases between. The length of the CDR3 is 15 residues. Looked up from germline, CDR1 is MDHEN and CDR2 is SYDVKM. CDR3 loop: CASSLDGRGTDTQYF. Written as DNA, the CDR3 is TGTGCCAGCAGTTTAGACGGGAGAGGGACAGATACGCAGTATTTT.

The chain carries TRBV20-1 and TRBJ2-1; TRBD2 matches 8 bases. The CDR3 consists of 15 residues. V gave up 2 bases and J gave up 0 bases; unmatched junction bases: 3. Germline V lookup: CDR1 DFQATT, CDR2 SNEGSKA (reference sequence). The CDR3 protein is CSARPSGSSYNEQFF. CDR3 bases: TGCAGTGCTAGACCAAGCGGGAGCTCCTACAATGAGCAGTTCTTC.

The chain recombines TRBV20-1 with TRBJ2-7; 10 positions match TRBD1. V trimming: 1 base; J trimming: 10 bases; junction bases outside the gene matches: 4. CDR1 and CDR2 (germline): DFQATT, SNEGSKA (reference sequence). The CDR3 covers 12 residues. Here the CDR3 reads CSARAGQGFQYF. The CDR3 nucleotides are TGCAGTGCTAGAGCGGGACAGGGGTTTCAGTACTTC.

This clonotype appeared a single time. V is TRBV20-1 and J is TRBJ2-1, with TRBD1 identical over 9 bases. Losses at the gene ends were 6 bases for V and 7 bases for J; bases not matched to a gene: 10. In germline, CDR1 is DFQATT, CDR2 SNEGSKA (reference sequence). CDR3 length equals 14 residues. The CDR3 coding sequence is TGCAGTGCGATACAGGGGGCGACGGCTAATGAGCAGTTCTTC. Protein product: CSAIQGATANEQFF.

The chain carries TRBV6-5 and TRBJ2-2; a weak D match, TRBD1 (5 bases). Trimming removed 2 bases at V and 6 bases at J, with 10 bases between. Looked up from germline, CDR1 is MNHEY and CDR2 is SVGAGI. The CDR3 has 14 amino acids. The CDR3 sequence: CASSYRGRSGELFF. In DNA, the CDR3 is TGTGCCAGCAGTTACAGGGGTCGGTCCGGGGAGCTGTTTTTT.

The gene calls are TRBV6-1 and TRBJ2-2; D unresolved. This CDR3 region has 14 residues. Trimming pared 5 bases from V and 5 bases from J, leaving 12 bases between. CDR1 MNHNS and CDR2 SASEGT come from the germline V gene. In DNA, the CDR3 is TGTGCCAGCAGTAGGGCCGTGGGGACCGGGGAGCTGTTTTTT. It codes for CASSRAVGTGELFF.

The gene calls are TRBV6-1 and TRBJ2-7; the match to TRBD2 covers 8 bases. The CDR3 has 15 amino acids. The ends lost 9 bases at V and 4 bases at J; junction bases unmatched: 14. In germline, CDR1 is MNHNS, CDR2 SASEGT. The chain's CDR3 is CARTPSGTRPYEQYF. In DNA form, the CDR3 reads TGTGCCAGAACACCATCCGGGACTAGACCATACGAGCAGTACTTC.

This chain links TRBV20-1 with TRBJ2-5, with TRBD2 matching 9 bases. The CDR3 totals 15 residues. CDR1 and CDR2 from the germline V gene are DFQATT and SNEGSKA (reference sequence). V was clipped by 6 bases and J by 0 bases; unmatched bases: 8. CDR3 bases: TGCAGTGCCGAACCCGGGACTAGCTACCAAGAGACCCAGTACTTC. Residues: CSAEPGTSYQETQYF.

The V and J genes are TRBV19 and TRBJ1-3; D is unresolved. The CDR3 extends over 14 amino acids. Germline CDR1 is LNHDA and CDR2 is SQIVND (reference sequence). Trimming took off 5 bases at V and 0 bases at J, with 8 bases between the two ends. CDR3 in DNA: TGTGCCAGTAGTCGGAAGAGCTCTGGAAACACCATATATTTT. It is translated as CASSRKSSGNTIYF.

In DNA form, the CDR3 reads TGTGCCAGCTCACAAAGACAGGGGGCGAACACTGAAGCTTTCTTT. It specifies CASSQRQGANTEAFF. The chain combines TRBV18 with TRBJ1-1; 10 bases are a match to TRBD1. The germline CDR1 and CDR2 sequences are KGHSH and LQKENI. This CDR3 has 15 residues. The ends lost 4 bases at V and 1 base at J; junction bases unmatched: 3.

CDR3 DNA sequence: TGTGCCAGTACCGGGATCCCCGGGGAGCTGTTTTTT. It is translated as CASTGIPGELFF. The chain is built from TRBV19 and TRBJ2-2; weak D call: TRBD2 (5 bases). V dropped 7 bases and J dropped 6 bases, with 9 bases sitting between them. The CDR3 has 12 residues. Germline V gene data show CDR1 as LNHDA and CDR2 as SQIVND (reference sequence). Full variable domain (rest looked up from reference TRBV19 and TRBJ2-2): DGGITQSPKYLFRKEGQNVTLSCEQNLNHDAMYWYRQDPGQGLRLIYYSQIVNDFQKGDIAEGYSVSREKKESFPLTVTSAQKNPTAFYLCASTGIPGELFFGEGSRLTVL.

The J gene is TRBJ1-2, the V gene TRBV24-1; no reliable D call. Germline lookup yields CDR1 KGHDR and CDR2 SFDVKD. Trimming removed 0 bases from V and 3 bases from J, with 7 bases in between. This CDR3 comprises 14 residues. The CDR3 coding sequence is TGTGCCACCAGTGATTTGTGGAAGGACTATGGCTACACCTTC. Its translation: CATSDLWKDYGYTF.

CDR3 nucleotide sequence: TGCAGCGTAGCGACAGGGGGCCTGTATGGCTACACCTTC. Translating gives CSVATGGLYGYTF. The chain recombines TRBV29-1 with TRBJ1-2; 10 nucleotides align to TRBD1. The CDR3 runs to 13 residues. V shed 6 bases, J shed 5 bases, and the junction held 6 bases outside the gene matches. Germline CDR1 and CDR2: SQVTM and ANQGSEA.

The chain employs TRBV28 and TRBJ2-4, with D perhaps given as TRBD1 or TRBD2 (5 bases each). CDR1 and CDR2 from the germline V gene are MDHEN and SYDVKM. The V gene lost 8 bases and the J gene lost 6 bases, with 17 bases spanning the gap. The CDR3 length is 14 residues. The CDR3 here is CASGSGKGTNIQYF. The CDR3 DNA follows: TGTGCCAGCGGGTCGGGGAAGGGGACAAACATTCAGTACTTC.

This chain uses TRBV28 with TRBJ2-5, with 11 bases aligning to TRBD2. CDR1 MDHEN and CDR2 SYDVKM come from the germline V gene. The length of the CDR3 is 18 residues. Germline trimming cut 9 bases from V and 5 bases from J; bases unmatched to any gene: 20. Here the CDR3 reads CARRGASGRQLFSETQYF. As DNA, the CDR3 is TGTGCCAGAAGAGGGGCTAGCGGGAGGCAATTATTCTCGGAGACCCAGTACTTC.

This clonotype has just a few counts. The chain couples TRBV20-1 to TRBJ2-5; no firm D call. CDR3 length equals 13 residues. In germline, CDR1 is DFQATT, CDR2 SNEGSKA (reference sequence). V was shortened by 1 base and J by 5 bases, with 11 bases between the two germline ends. Written as DNA, the CDR3 is TGCAGTGCTAGAGCCCGCATAGCTGAGACCCAGTACTTC. Its translation is CSARARIAETQYF.

In this sample, this clonotype is medium-sized. The V gene is TRBV20-1, the J gene TRBJ1-2, with D perhaps TRBD1 (5 bases). Germline V gene sequence: CDR1 DFQATT, CDR2 SNEGSKA (reference sequence). The ends were cut back, 2 bases at V and 5 bases at J, with 9 bases in the middle. The CDR3 covers 12 residues. The CDR3 is CSARKGSYGYTF. In DNA, the CDR3 is TGCAGTGCTAGAAAGGGGAGTTATGGCTACACCTTC.

The table lists this clonotype with a few counts. V usage is TRBV10-1 and J usage is TRBJ2-7; D might be TRBD1 or TRBD2, each matching 5 bases. The CDR3 is 13 residues long. Between the trimmed V and J ends, which lost 7 bases and 2 bases, there was a span of 12 bases. CDR1 is WNHNN, CDR2 SYGVQD, per germline (reference sequence). CDR3 sequence: CASTGTPAYEQYF. CDR3 bases: TGCGCCAGCACCGGGACGCCGGCCTACGAGCAGTACTTC.

CDR3 DNA sequence: TGCAGTGCTAGGGAGCTAGATTGGAGTTACAATGAGCAGTTCTTC. Protein: CSARELDWSYNEQFF. The chain uses TRBV20-1 and TRBJ2-1; D is ambiguous. The V and J ends lost 3 bases and 4 bases respectively, with 16 bases between them. The germline gives CDR1 DFQATT, CDR2 SNEGSKA (reference sequence). The CDR3 contains 15 residues.

The rearrangement links TRBV12-3 or TRBV12-4 to TRBJ1-5, with TRBD1 as a possible D gene (6 bases). The CDR3 covers 14 residues. Trimming shortened V by 8 bases and J by 2 bases, and 13 bases separated the two germline ends. The DNA of the CDR3 is TGTGCCAGCGTGCGCAGGGGTGGCAATCAGCCCCAGCATTTT. Its protein is CASVRRGGNQPQHF.

In this sample, this clonotype turned up a few times. The rearrangement links TRBV20-1 to TRBJ1-6; no clear D gene. With 4 bases removed from V and 7 bases from J, the gap between germline ends came to 11 bases. The CDR3 has 13 residues. Germline lookup yields CDR1 DFQATT and CDR2 SNEGSKA (reference sequence). CDR3 region: CSAKNSDNSPLHF. CDR3 DNA: TGCAGTGCTAAGAACTCTGACAATTCACCCCTCCACTTT.

The chain carries TRBV7-2 and TRBJ1-3; D is unclear. This CDR3 is built from 13 residues. V was clipped by 3 bases and J by 6 bases, with 9 bases between them. Germline CDR1 SGHTA, CDR2 FQGNSA. Written as DNA, the CDR3 is TGTGCCAGCAGCTTTAGGAGGGAAAACACCATATATTTT. The encoded protein is CASSFRRENTIYF.

J is TRBJ1-5 and V is TRBV7-2; no definite D call. CDR1 SGHTA and CDR2 FQGNSA come from the germline V gene. V lost 5 bases to trimming and J lost 3 bases, with 8 bases between them. The CDR3 totals 13 residues. DNA for the CDR3: TGTGCCAGCAGCCCTAGTTACAATCAGCCCCAGCATTTT. The encoded protein is CASSPSYNQPQHF. Looking up the rest from reference TRBV7-2 and TRBJ1-5 gives the full variable domain: GAGVSQSPSNKVTEKGKDVELRCDPISGHTALYWYRQSLGQGLEFLIYFQGNSAPDKSGLPSDRFSAERTGGSVSTLTIQRTQQEDSAVYLCASSPSYNQPQHFGDGTRLSIL.